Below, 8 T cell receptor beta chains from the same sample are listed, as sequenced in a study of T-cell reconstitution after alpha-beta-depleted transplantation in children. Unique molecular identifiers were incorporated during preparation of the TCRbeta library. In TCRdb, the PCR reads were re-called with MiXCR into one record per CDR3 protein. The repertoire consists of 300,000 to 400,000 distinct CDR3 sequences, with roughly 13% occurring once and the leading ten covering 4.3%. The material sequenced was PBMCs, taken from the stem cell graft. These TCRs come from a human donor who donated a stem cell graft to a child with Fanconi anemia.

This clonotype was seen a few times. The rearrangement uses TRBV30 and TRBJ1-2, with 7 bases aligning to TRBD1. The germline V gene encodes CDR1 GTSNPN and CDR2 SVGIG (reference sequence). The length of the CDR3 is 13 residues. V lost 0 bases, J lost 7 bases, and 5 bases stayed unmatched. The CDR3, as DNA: TGTGCCTGGAGTGTCCGACAGGGACTTGGCTACACCTTC. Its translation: CAWSVRQGLGYTF.

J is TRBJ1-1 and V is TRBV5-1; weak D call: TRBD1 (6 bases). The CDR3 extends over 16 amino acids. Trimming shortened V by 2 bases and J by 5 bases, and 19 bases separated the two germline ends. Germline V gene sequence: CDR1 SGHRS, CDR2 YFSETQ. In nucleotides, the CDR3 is TGCGCCAGCAGCTTACCTTCGGGGGGCGCGTCGACTGAAGCTTTCTTT. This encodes CASSLPSGGASTEAFF.

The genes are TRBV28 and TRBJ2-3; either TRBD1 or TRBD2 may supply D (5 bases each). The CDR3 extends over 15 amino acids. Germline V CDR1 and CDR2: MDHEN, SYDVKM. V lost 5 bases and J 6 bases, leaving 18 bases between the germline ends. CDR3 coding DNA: TGTGCCAGCAGTACCCGGACGAGGGGCGTGGATACGCAGTATTTT. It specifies CASSTRTRGVDTQYF.

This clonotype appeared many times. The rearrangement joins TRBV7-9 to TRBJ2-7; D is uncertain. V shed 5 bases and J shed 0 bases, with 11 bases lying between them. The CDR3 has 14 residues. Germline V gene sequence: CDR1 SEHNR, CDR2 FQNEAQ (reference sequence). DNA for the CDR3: TGTGCCAGCAGCCCCGGACGGAACTCCTACGAGCAGTACTTC. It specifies CASSPGRNSYEQYF.

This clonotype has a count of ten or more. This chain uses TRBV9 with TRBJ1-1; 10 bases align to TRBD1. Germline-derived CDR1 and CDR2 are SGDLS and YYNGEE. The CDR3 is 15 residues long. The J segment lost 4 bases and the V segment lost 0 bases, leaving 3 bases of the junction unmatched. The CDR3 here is CASSVEGTGVTEAFF. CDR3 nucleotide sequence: TGTGCCAGCAGCGTAGAAGGGACAGGGGTCACTGAAGCTTTCTTT.

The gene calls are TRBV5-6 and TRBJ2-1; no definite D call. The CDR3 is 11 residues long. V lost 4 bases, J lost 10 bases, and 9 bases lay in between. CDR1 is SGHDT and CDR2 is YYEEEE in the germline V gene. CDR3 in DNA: TGTGCCAGCAGCCAATACAGCGAGCAGTTCTTC. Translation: CASSQYSEQFF.

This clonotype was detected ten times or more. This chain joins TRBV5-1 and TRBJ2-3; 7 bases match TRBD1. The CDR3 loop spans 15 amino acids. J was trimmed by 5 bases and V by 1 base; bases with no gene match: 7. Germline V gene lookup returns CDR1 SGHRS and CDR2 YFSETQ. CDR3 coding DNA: TGCGCCAGCAGCTTGTCAGGGACAGTGGGAGATACGCAGTATTTT. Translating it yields CASSLSGTVGDTQYF.

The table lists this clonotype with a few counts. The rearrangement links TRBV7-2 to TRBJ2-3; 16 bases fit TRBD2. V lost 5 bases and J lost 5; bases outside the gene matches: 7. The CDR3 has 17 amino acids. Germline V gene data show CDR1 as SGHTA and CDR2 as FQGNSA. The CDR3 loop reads CASSPGTSGGARDTQYF. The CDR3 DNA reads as TGTGCCAGCAGCCCCGGGACTAGCGGGGGGGCAAGAGATACGCAGTATTTT. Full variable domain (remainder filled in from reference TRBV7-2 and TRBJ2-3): GAGVSQSPSNKVTEKGKDVELRCDPISGHTALYWYRQSLGQGLEFLIYFQGNSAPDKSGLPSDRFSAERTGGSVSTLTIQRTQQEDSAVYLCASSPGTSGGARDTQYFGPGTRLTVL.